A single sample gave rise to the 15 T cell receptor beta chains below, sequenced in a study of T-cell memory formation after mild COVID-19. TCRdb independently ran MiXCR on the 5' RACE reads; one entry per CDR3 protein. The sample yields some 190,000 distinct CDR3 sequences, under 20% seen once. The sample consisted of PBMCs or a T cell subset sorted from them (not recorded which). These receptors originate from an adult woman who had mild COVID-19 (a few samples of this study predate the infection). Cell type and time point are not known.

This clonotype turned up a few times. V gene TRBV7-9 combines with J gene TRBJ1-1; a weak D match, TRBD1 (5 bases). Trimming shortened V by 7 bases and J by 0 bases, and 12 bases separated the two germline ends. Germline V gene data show CDR1 as SEHNR and CDR2 as FQNEAQ (reference sequence). The CDR3 runs 14 residues. The CDR3, as DNA: TGTGCCAGCACCTCGGACAACCTGAACACTGAAGCTTTCTTT. Protein product: CASTSDNLNTEAFF.

The chain is built from TRBV4-1 and TRBJ2-5, with 7 bases matching TRBD1. Germline CDR1 and CDR2: MGHRA and YSYEKL. The ends lost 2 bases at V and 2 bases at J; junction bases unmatched: 14. This CDR3 is built from 18 residues. CDR3 sequence (DNA): TGCGCCAGCAGCCAAAATAGGCTTTACAGGGGTCGGCAAGAGACCCAGTACTTC. The encoded protein is CASSQNRLYRGRQETQYF.

V is TRBV5-1 and J is TRBJ2-1; 7 nucleotides agree with TRBD1. J gave up 0 bases and V 3 bases, and 3 bases lay outside the gene matches. Germline loops: CDR1 SGHRS, CDR2 YFSETQ. The CDR3 runs 15 residues. The CDR3 DNA follows: TGCGCCAGCAGCTCGGGACAGAGCTCCTACAATGAGCAGTTCTTC. It codes for CASSSGQSSYNEQFF.

A few counts support this clonotype. The chain recombines TRBV7-6 with TRBJ2-5; TRBD1 might be the D (6 bases). Germline V lookup: CDR1 SGHVS, CDR2 FNYEAQ. With 2 bases removed from V and 2 bases from J, the gap between germline ends came to 15 bases. This CDR3 has 16 amino acids. The CDR3 region is CASSLLWTAKQETQYF. The CDR3 nucleotides read TGTGCCAGCAGCTTACTTTGGACAGCCAAACAAGAGACCCAGTACTTC. Full variable domain (outside the CDR3, taken from reference TRBV7-6 and TRBJ2-5): GAGVSQSPRYKVTKRGQDVALRCDPISGHVSLYWYRQALGQGPEFLTYFNYEAQQDKSGLPNDRFSAERPEGSISTLTIQRTEQRDSAMYRCASSLLWTAKQETQYFGPGTRLLVL.

The rearrangement joins TRBV29-1 to TRBJ2-3, with D hard to call. Germline-derived CDR1 and CDR2 are SQVTM and ANQGSEA. Trimming cost V 4 bases and J 7 bases, with 12 bases left between them. The CDR3 is made up of 12 amino acids. CDR3 sequence: CSVVTNGYTQYF. The CDR3 nucleotides read TGCAGCGTTGTCACCAATGGGTATACGCAGTATTTT.

This clonotype was seen a single time. The chain recombines TRBV7-9 with TRBJ2-2, with 9 bases fitting TRBD1. The CDR3 sequence is 15 residues long. V was pared by 4 bases and J by 5 bases, with 5 bases of the junction left unmatched. Germline CDR1 and CDR2: SEHNR and FQNEAQ (reference sequence). The CDR3 spells CASSSQGARTGELFF. The CDR3 nucleotides are TGTGCCAGCAGCTCACAGGGGGCGCGAACCGGGGAGCTGTTTTTT.

The table lists this clonotype with a few counts. The CDR3 sequence is CASSVGPQGTKLFF. The CDR3 DNA reads as TGTGCCAGCAGTGTCGGGCCCCAGGGAACAAAACTGTTTTTT. The rearrangement joins TRBV9 to TRBJ1-4, with D possibly TRBD1 on 5 matching bases. V lost 5 bases and J 10 bases, leaving 18 bases between the germline ends. The CDR3 consists of 14 residues. Germline V lookup: CDR1 SGDLS, CDR2 YYNGEE.

This sequence joins TRBV14 and TRBJ1-4; unclear D gene. The CDR3 contains 15 residues. CDR1 is SGHDN, CDR2 FVKESK, per germline. The V end lost 2 bases, the J end lost 3 bases, and 10 bases lay between the germline ends. CDR3 sequence reads: CASSQYGLSNEKLFF. Here the CDR3 DNA reads TGTGCCAGCAGCCAATATGGGCTATCTAATGAAAAACTGTTTTTT.

In the case of this clonotype: The germline gene is not matched at one end of the junction; a read error may be the cause. The chain uses TRBV2 and TRBJ1-1; 7 nucleotides match TRBD1. Germline V gene lookup returns CDR1 SNHLY and CDR2 FYNNEI. The CDR3 is made up of 14 amino acids. The CDR3 region has the DNA TGTGCCAGCAGGATCCTGACAGGGAACACTGAAGTTTTCTTT. Translating it yields CASRILTGNTEVFF.

The V call is TRBV20-1, the J call TRBJ1-5; 7 bases agree with TRBD1. CDR1 and CDR2 (germline): DFQATT, SNEGSKA (reference sequence). CDR3 length equals 14 residues. With 5 bases clipped from V and 3 bases from J, the junction kept 7 bases outside the gene matches. The CDR3: CSAPTGFDNQPQHF. The DNA for the CDR3 is TGCAGTGCTCCGACAGGGTTTGACAATCAGCCCCAGCATTTT.

This clonotype was detected a few times. The chain joins TRBV7-8 to TRBJ2-5; D call uncertain. The CDR3 totals 13 residues. Germline V gene data show CDR1 as SGHVS and CDR2 as FQNEAQ. The ends were cut back, 5 bases at V and 5 bases at J, with 12 bases in the middle. The CDR3 reads CASSVSHGETQYF. The CDR3 DNA reads TGTGCCAGCAGCGTTAGCCACGGTGAGACCCAGTACTTC.

The chain links TRBV20-1 to TRBJ1-6; D unclear. The CDR3 has 13 amino acids. Germline lookup yields CDR1 DFQATT and CDR2 SNEGSKA (reference sequence). Trimming stripped 0 bases from V and 8 bases from J, with 8 bases between. CDR3 protein: CSARDMADSPLHF. The CDR3, as DNA: TGCAGTGCTAGAGATATGGCAGATTCACCCCTCCACTTT.

To note about this clonotype: The junction departs from the called germline gene at one end, perhaps through a read error. This chain joins TRBV7-9 and TRBJ1-2, with TRBD1 matching over 11 bases. Per germline, CDR1 SEHNR and CDR2 FQNEAQ (reference sequence). The CDR3 contains 15 residues. The CDR3 sequence: CASSAPGQGVNSRSF. Written as DNA, the CDR3 is TGTGCCAGCAGCGCTCCGGGACAGGGGGTGAATAGTAGGTCCTTC.

The V gene is TRBV19, the J gene TRBJ2-1; D unresolved. CDR3 length equals 14 residues. Per the germline V gene, CDR1 is LNHDA and CDR2 is SQIVND (reference sequence). V was pared by 0 bases and J by 8 bases, with 11 bases between. This CDR3 is CASSIDLFGDEQFF. CDR3 nucleotide sequence: TGTGCCAGTAGTATAGATCTATTCGGCGATGAGCAGTTCTTC.

The chain recombines TRBV2 with TRBJ2-3; maybe TRBD1 (6 bases). Germline lookup yields CDR1 SNHLY and CDR2 FYNNEI. V was clipped by 5 bases and J by 1 base, with 10 bases between them. The CDR3 extends over 14 amino acids. In nucleotides, the CDR3 is TGTGCCAGCAGTCTGGACAGCCGCACAGATACGCAGTATTTT. It encodes CASSLDSRTDTQYF.